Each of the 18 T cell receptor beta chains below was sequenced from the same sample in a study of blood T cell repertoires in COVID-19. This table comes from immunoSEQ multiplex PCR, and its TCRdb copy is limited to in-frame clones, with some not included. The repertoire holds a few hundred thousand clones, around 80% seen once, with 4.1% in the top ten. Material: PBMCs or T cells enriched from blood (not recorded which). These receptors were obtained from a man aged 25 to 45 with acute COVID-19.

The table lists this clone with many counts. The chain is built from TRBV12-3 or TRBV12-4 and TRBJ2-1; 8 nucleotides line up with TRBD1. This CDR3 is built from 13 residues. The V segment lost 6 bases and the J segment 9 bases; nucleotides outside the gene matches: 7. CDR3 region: CASSPDRVGEQFF. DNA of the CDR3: TGTGCCAGCAGCCCGGACAGGGTCGGTGAGCAGTTCTTC.

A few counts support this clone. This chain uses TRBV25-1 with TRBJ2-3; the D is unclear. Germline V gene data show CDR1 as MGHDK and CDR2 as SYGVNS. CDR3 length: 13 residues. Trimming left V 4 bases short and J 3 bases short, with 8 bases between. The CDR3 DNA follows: TGTGCCAGCAGTGCGAGGCAGACAGATACGCAGTATTTT. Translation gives CASSARQTDTQYF.

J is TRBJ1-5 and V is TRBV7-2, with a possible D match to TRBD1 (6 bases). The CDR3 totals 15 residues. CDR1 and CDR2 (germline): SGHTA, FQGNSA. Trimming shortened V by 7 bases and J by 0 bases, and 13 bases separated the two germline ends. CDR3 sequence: CASTLQGSSNQPQHF. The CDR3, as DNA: TGTGCCAGCACCCTACAGGGCTCTAGCAATCAGCCCCAGCATTTT.

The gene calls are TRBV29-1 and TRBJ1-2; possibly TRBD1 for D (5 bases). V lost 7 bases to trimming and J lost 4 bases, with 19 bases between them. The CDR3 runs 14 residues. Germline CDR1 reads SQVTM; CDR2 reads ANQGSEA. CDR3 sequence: CSATRGERGYGYTF. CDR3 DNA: TGCAGCGCCACACGGGGGGAGCGGGGCTATGGCTACACCTTC.

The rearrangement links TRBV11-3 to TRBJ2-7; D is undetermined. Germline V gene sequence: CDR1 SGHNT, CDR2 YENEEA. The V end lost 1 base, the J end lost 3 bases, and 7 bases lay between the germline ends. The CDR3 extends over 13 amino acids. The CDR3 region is CASSLVPGYEQYV. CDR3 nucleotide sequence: TGTGCCAGCAGCTTAGTTCCAGGCTACGAGCAGTACGTC.

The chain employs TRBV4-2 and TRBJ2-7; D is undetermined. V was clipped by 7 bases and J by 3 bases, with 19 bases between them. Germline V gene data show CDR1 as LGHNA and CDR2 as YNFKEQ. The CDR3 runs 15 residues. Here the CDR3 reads CASTPKCSEIYEQYV. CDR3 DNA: TGTGCCAGCACCCCCAAATGCAGCGAGATCTACGAGCAGTACGTC.

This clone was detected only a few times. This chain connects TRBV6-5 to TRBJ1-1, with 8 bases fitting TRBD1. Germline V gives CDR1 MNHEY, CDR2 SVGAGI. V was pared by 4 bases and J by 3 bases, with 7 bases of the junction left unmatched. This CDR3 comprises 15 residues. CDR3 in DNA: TGTGCCAGCAGTTCCAGAGGGACAGGACACACTGAAGCTTTCTTT. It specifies CASSSRGTGHTEAFF.

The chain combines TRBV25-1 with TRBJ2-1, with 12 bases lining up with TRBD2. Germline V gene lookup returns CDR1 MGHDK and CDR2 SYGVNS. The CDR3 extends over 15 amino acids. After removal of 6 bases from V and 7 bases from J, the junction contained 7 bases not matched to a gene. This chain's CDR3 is CASSQTSGRFNEQFF. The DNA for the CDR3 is TGTGCCAGCAGCCAGACTAGCGGGAGATTTAATGAGCAGTTCTTC.

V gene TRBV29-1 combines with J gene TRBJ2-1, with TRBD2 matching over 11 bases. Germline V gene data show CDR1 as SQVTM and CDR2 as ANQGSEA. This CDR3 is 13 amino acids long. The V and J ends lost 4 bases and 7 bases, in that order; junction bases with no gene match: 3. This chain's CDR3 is CSVGLAGRNEQFF. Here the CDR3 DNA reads TGCAGCGTTGGACTAGCGGGAAGGAATGAGCAGTTCTTC.

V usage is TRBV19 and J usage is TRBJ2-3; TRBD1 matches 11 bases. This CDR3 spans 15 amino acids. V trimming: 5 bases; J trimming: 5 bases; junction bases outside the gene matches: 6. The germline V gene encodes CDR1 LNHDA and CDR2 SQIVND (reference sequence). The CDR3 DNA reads TGTGCCAGTAGTCTTCCCGGGACAGGGGGAGATACGCAGTATTTT. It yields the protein CASSLPGTGGDTQYF. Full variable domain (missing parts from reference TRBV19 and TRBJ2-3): DGGITQSPKYLFRKEGQNVTLSCEQNLNHDAMYWYRQDPGQGLRLIYYSQIVNDFQKGDIAEGYSVSREKKESFPLTVTSAQKNPTAFYLCASSLPGTGGDTQYFGPGTRLTVL.

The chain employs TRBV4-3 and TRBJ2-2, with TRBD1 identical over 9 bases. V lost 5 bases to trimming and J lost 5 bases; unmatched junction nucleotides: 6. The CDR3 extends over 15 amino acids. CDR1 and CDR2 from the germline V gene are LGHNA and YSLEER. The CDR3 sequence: CASSVRTGATGELFF. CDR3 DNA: TGCGCCAGCAGCGTCCGGACAGGGGCAACCGGGGAGCTGTTTTTT.

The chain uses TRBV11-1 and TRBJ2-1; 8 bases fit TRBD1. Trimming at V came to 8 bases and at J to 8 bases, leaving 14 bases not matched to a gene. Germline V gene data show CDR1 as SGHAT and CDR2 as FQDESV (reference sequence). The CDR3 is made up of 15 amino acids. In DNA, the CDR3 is TGTGCCAGCGAACCCAGGGGGCGCCCCGGGTATGAGCAGTTCTTC. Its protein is CASEPRGRPGYEQFF. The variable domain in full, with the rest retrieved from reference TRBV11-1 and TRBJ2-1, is EAEVAQSPRYKITEKSQAVAFWCDPISGHATLYWYRQILGQGPELLVQFQDESVVDDSQLPKDRFSAERLKGVDSTLKIQPAELGDSAMYLCASEPRGRPGYEQFFGPGTRLTVL.

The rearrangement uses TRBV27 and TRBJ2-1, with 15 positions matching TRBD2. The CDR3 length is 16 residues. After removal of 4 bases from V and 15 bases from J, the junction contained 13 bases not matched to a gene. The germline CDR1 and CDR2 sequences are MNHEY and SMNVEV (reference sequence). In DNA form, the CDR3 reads TGTGCCAGCAGTTCCTCAATAGGACTAGCGGGAGGGCCCGGGTTCTTC. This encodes CASSSSIGLAGGPGFF.

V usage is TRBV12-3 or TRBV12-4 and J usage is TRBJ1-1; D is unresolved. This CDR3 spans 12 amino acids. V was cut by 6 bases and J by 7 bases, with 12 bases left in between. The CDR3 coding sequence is TGTGCCAGCAGACTAAAATGGAGTGAAGCTTTCTTT. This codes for CASRLKWSEAFF.

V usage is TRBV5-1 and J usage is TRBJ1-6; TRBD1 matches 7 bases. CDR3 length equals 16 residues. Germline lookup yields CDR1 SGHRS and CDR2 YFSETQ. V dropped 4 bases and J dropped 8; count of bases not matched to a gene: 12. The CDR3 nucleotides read TGCGCCAGCAGCGTGGCCGGGACAGAAGAATATTCACCCCTCCACTTT. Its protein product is CASSVAGTEEYSPLHF.

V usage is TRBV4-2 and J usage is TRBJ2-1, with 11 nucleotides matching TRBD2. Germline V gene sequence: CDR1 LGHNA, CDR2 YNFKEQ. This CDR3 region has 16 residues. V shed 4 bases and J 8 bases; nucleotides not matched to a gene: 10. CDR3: CASSRSSSGGWDEQFF. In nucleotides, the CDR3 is TGTGCCAGCAGCCGGTCCTCTAGCGGGGGGTGGGATGAGCAGTTCTTC.

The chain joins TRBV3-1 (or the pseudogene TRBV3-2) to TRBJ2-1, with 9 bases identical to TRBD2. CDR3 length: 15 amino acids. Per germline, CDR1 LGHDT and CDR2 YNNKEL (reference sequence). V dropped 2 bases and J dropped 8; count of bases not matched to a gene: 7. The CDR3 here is CASSQWGLARDEQFF. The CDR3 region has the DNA TGTGCCAGCAGCCAATGGGGACTAGCTCGCGATGAGCAGTTCTTC.

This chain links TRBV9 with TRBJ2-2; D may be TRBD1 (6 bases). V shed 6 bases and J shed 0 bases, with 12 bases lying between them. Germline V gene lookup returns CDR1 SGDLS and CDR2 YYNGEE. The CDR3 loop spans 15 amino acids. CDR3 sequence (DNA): TGTGCCAGCACCCCCCGGACAGCGAACACCGGGGAGCTGTTTTTT. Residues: CASTPRTANTGELFF.